One sample yielded the 2 T cell receptor beta chains listed below, sequenced in a study of T cells after posttransplantation cyclophosphamide. Data came from immunoSEQ multiplex PCR; TCRdb stores just in-frame clones and leaves some out. The sample comprises about 52,000 clones, 94% of which are singletons, and around 3% rests with the top ten. The sequenced sample was PBMCs. The receptors shown here come from a woman aged 25 to 45 in good health and a related stem cell transplant donor.

This clone is a singleton in its sample. The chain carries TRBV6-1 and TRBJ2-2; TRBD2 might be the D (6 bases). Trimming pared 2 bases from V and 2 bases from J, leaving 9 bases between. This CDR3 has 15 amino acids. Per germline, CDR1 MNHNS and CDR2 SASEGT. CDR3 coding DNA: TGTGCCAGCAGTGAATTGCGGGGAAACACCGGGGAGCTGTTTTTT. Translating it yields CASSELRGNTGELFF.

The CDR3 loop reads CASGNRGRAEAFF. DNA of the CDR3: TGTGCCAGCGGAAACAGGGGGCGGGCTGAAGCTTTCTTT. V is TRBV2 and J is TRBJ1-1; 9 nucleotides line up with TRBD1. Germline lookup yields CDR1 SNHLY and CDR2 FYNNEI. The CDR3 totals 13 residues. After removal of 8 bases from V and 6 bases from J, the junction contained 7 bases not matched to a gene. Full variable domain (rest looked up from reference TRBV2 and TRBJ1-1): EPEVTQTPSHQVTQMGQEVILRCVPISNHLYFYWYRQILGQKVEFLVSFYNNEISEKSEIFDDQFSVERPDGSNFTLKIRSTKLEDSAMYFCASGNRGRAEAFFGQGTRLTVV.